The T cell receptor beta chain described here comes from a study of breast tumors, draining lymph nodes, adjacent tissues. General study findings and limits: Tumors had less TCR diversity than lymph nodes, more than nontumor tissue.

The CDR3 is 14 residues long, ends included. Per the germline V gene, CDR1 is SGHRS and CDR2 is YFSETQ. On this clonotype: What it binds is not known. The limits of the CDR3 on the DNA are not certain, so only TCRdb's listed CDR3 is given.

TCRdb called the multiplex PCR reads again in MiXCR, with one record for every CDR3 protein. Seen here are under 80,000 distinct CDR3 sequences, roughly 44% observed once, and the top ten hold around 8%. The sequence derives from a female donor with breast cancer. Some clones in this sample may be carry-over from other donors' samples. The specimen was breast tumor tissue. This rearrangement joins TRBV5-1 to TRBJ2-6; the D segment call TRBD1 is taken from the table without a DNA check. CDR3 loop: CASSLDWGRGTEAF.